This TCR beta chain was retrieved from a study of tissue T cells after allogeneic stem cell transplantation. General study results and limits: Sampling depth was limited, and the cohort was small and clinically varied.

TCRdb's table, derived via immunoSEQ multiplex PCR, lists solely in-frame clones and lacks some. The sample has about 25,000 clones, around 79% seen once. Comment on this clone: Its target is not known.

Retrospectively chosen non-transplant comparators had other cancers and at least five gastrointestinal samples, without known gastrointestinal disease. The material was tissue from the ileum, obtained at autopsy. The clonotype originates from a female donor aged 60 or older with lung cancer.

The CDR3 DNA follows: TGCAGCTCCCTTGGGGGGGACAGGGGAAGGACCCAGTACTTC. This sequence encodes CSSLGGDRGRTQYF. The chain carries TRBV29-1 and TRBJ2-5; 10 nucleotides line up with TRBD1. Germline lookup yields CDR1 SQVTM and CDR2 ANQGSEA. This CDR3 has 14 amino acids. The ends lost 8 bases at V and 7 bases at J; junction bases unmatched: 13.